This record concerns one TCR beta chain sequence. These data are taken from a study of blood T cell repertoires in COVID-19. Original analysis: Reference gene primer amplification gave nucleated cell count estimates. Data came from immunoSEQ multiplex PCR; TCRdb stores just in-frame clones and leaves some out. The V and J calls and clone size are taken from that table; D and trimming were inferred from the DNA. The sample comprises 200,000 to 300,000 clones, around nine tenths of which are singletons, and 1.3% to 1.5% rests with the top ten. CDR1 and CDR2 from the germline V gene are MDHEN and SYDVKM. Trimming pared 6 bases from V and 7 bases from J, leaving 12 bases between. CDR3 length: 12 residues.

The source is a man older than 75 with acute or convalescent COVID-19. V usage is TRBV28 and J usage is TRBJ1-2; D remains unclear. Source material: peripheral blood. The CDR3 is CASSLRRFGYTF. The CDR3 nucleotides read TGTGCCAGCAGCCTTAGGAGATTTGGCTACACCTTC.